This T cell receptor (beta chain) originates from a study of blood T cell repertoires in COVID-19. On the study more broadly: COVID-19 samples, acute and convalescent, were from the United States, Italy and Spain. The cDNA or gDNA used as material had been derived from T cells, B-cell-depleted T cells, or PBMCs.

Original processing notes: Amplification from reference gene primers served as the basis for estimated nucleated cell counts. Method: immunoSEQ multiplex PCR; TCRdb's copy keeps in-frame clones and lacks some. For V, J and clone size, that table is used; D and trimming come from the DNA. In the table there are more than 110,000 clones, 65% to 80% of which are singletons. This clone was seen only a few times. The V gene's germline CDR1 is MGHRA and CDR2 YSYEKL. V lost 3 bases, J lost 3 bases, and 14 bases lay in between. CDR3 size: 15 residues. The TCR sequence derives from a man aged 80 or over with acute or convalescent COVID-19. Sequenced: peripheral blood. V is TRBV4-1 and J is TRBJ2-5; tentative D call: TRBD2 (6 bases). The CDR3 sequence: CASSQGLLPEETQYF. CDR3 DNA: TGCGCCAGCAGCCAGGGACTGTTACCCGAAGAGACCCAGTACTTC.